Listed below are T cell receptor beta chains from one sample, sequenced in a study of blood T cell repertoires in COVID-19. The method was immunoSEQ multiplex PCR; TCRdb's version includes in-frame clones alone and lacks a portion of them. Among approximately 220,000 clones, around 90% were seen once, and the ten largest hold over 12%. The sequenced sample consisted of PBMCs or T cells enriched from blood (not recorded which). The receptors here all came from a man aged 25-45 years who had been exposed to COVID-19. CDR3s include the opening cysteine and the closing phenylalanine or tryptophan. Each record gives: V gene, CDR3 protein.

>TRBV5-1
CASSLGQGNYGYTF
>TRBV2
CASISGSATNEKLFF
>TRBV4-3
CASSQDAGKTQETQYF
>TRBV14
CASSWDRTGELFF
>TRBV27
CANSPLRLSSYNSPLHF
>TRBV5-1
CASSLESHGYTF
>TRBV19
CASTSTRGYGYTF
>TRBV6-1
CASSEGLGTDTQYF
>TRBV27
CASAEVGTQYF
>TRBV11-2
CASSSDRGQNGYTF
>TRBV7-8
CASSLARQGGFF
>TRBV9
CASSASGTGGEQYF
>TRBV15
CATSRLQGGEQYF
>TRBV6-2/TRBV6-3
CASSYRAEGEQFF
>TRBV5-1
CASSLGLDTGELFF
>TRBV7-9
CASSLTGQSNQPQHF
>TRBV7-9
CASSSNSNSPLHF
>TRBV5-1
CASSLAGTGGFETQYF
>TRBV2
CASSLYTGSLNTEAFF
>TRBV7-9
CASSFRGHTKFDEQFF
>TRBV12-3/TRBV12-4
CASSHRSTDTQYF
>TRBV30
CAWDPAGVGNTIYF
>TRBV2
CASRGQTGSHGYTF
>TRBV5-6
CASSLVRVGGKLFF
>TRBV11-2
CASSQGWEQFF